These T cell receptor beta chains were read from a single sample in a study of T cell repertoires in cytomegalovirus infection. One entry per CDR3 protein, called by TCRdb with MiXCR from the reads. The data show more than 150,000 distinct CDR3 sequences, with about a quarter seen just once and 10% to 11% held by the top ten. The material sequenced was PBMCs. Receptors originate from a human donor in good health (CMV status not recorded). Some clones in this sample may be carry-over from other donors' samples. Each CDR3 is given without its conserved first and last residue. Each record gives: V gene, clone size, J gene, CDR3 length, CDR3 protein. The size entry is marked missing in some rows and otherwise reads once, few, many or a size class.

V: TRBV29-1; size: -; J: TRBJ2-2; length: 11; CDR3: SLRTGGTGELF
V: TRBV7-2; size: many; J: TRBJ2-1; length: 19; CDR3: ASRAGSPGLAVSSSYNEQF
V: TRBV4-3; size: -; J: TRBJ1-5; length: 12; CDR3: ASSQDGNNQPQH
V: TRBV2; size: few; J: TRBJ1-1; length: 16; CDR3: ASRKTQLNQLLNTEAF
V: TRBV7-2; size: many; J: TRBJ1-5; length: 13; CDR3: ASSLDGYSNQPQH
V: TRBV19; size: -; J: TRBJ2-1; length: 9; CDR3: ASSMYNEQF
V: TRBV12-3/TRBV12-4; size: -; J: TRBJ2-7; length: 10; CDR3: ASSLAWAGQY
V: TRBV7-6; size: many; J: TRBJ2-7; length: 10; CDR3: ASSLNSLEQY
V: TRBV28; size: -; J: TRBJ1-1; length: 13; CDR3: ASSLLQRMNTEAF
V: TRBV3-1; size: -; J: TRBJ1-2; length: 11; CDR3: ASSNRASYGYT
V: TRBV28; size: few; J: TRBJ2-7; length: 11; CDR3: ASSLEGGDEQY
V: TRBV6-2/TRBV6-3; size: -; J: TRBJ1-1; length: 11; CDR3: PSSYGDGTEAF
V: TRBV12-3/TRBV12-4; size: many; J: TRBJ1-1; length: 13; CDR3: ASSLTGGVNTEAF
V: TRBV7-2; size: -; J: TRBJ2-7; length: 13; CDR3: ASSLVGTSGVEQY
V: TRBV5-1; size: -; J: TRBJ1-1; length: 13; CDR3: ASSLAGQDPTEAF
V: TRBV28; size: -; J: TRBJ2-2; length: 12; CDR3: ASSLTHDTGELF
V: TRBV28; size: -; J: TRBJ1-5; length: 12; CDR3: ASSLGPINQPQH
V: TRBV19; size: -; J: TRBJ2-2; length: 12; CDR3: ASTRAGNTGELF
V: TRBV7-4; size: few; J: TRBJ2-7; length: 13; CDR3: ASSGAGQAYYEQY
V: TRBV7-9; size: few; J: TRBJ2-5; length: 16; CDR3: ASSLSRTTSGGQETQY